The T cell receptor (beta chain) described here comes from a study of T cells in Graves' hyperthyroidism and ophthalmopathy. This clonotype was observed a handful of times. At one end the junction does not follow the germline gene, possibly because of a read error. TCR beta CDR3 region amplification was performed from RNA transcripts. RT-PCR in the first round (using the HTBI primer set) targeted the TCR CDR3. TCRdb re-derived calls from the multiplex PCR reads in MiXCR, one entry per CDR3 protein. The profile shows roughly 350,000 distinct CDR3 sequences, approximately 13% of them singletons. CDR3 size: 13 residues. Germline CDR1 and CDR2: SQVTM and ANQGSEA.

This chain connects TRBV29-1 to TRBJ2-1; 9 bases match TRBD1. Sequenced material: blood. The receptor's source is a woman aged 35 to 49 with Graves' ophthalmopathy. This CDR3 reads CSAWTGVYNEQSF. CDR3 coding DNA: TGCAGCGCCTGGACAGGGGTCTACAATGAGCAGTCCTTC.